These 24 T cell receptor beta chains were sequenced from one sample in a study of graft-versus-host responses after intestinal transplantation. The repertoire was sequenced with immunoSEQ multiplex PCR; TCRdb's copy has only in-frame clones and lacks some. The data hold roughly 62,000 clones, with under 95% observed a single time. The specimen was PBMCs, collected about 120 days after intestinal transplantation. The origin of the receptors is a human patient who received an intestinal transplant, so some T cells may come from the graft donor.

V and J are TRBV13 and TRBJ2-7; D perhaps matches TRBD2 (6 bases). Germline lookup yields CDR1 PRHDT and CDR2 FYEKMQ (reference sequence). The CDR3 has 14 residues. Trimming shortened V by 0 bases and J by 0 bases, and 6 bases separated the two germline ends. CDR3: CASSLGGSSYEQYF. The CDR3 nucleotides are TGTGCCAGCAGCTTAGGCGGGAGCTCCTACGAGCAGTACTTC.

The chain couples TRBV28 to TRBJ1-6; D unresolved. V shed 3 bases and J shed 0 bases, with 18 bases lying between them. CDR1 is MDHEN, CDR2 SYDVKM, per germline. The CDR3 has 19 amino acids. CDR3 DNA: TGTGCCAGCAGTTTCTTCTTGGACTTCCCAAGCTCCTATAATTCACCCCTCCACTTT. Residues: CASSFFLDFPSSYNSPLHF.

J is TRBJ1-4 and V is TRBV15; 7 bases map to TRBD1. Germline CDR1 reads LNHNV; CDR2 reads YYDKDF (reference sequence). This CDR3 region has 14 residues. Losses at the gene ends were 3 bases for V and 8 bases for J; bases not matched to a gene: 6. The CDR3 sequence is CATSRDRLEEKLFF. Here the CDR3 DNA reads TGTGCCACCAGCAGGGACAGGTTAGAAGAAAAACTGTTTTTT.

This clone was observed a few times. The chain uses TRBV7-2 and TRBJ2-7; 8 nucleotides match TRBD2. V was pared by 0 bases and J by 5 bases, with 3 bases of the junction left unmatched. Germline lookup yields CDR1 SGHTA and CDR2 FQGNSA. This CDR3 comprises 14 residues. The CDR3: CASSLAGRGDEQYF. DNA for the CDR3: TGTGCCAGCAGCTTAGCCGGGAGGGGCGACGAGCAGTACTTC.

The V call is TRBV18, the J call TRBJ2-7; TRBD2 matches at 14 bases. This CDR3 has 15 residues. The V segment lost 2 bases and the J segment 4 bases; nucleotides outside the gene matches: 1. Germline V gene data show CDR1 as KGHSH and CDR2 as LQKENI. The CDR3 sequence is CASSPGTSGRYEQYF. The CDR3 coding sequence is TGTGCCAGCTCACCAGGGACTAGCGGGAGATACGAGCAGTACTTC. The full variable domain, with the rest looked up from reference TRBV18 and TRBJ2-7, is NAGVMQNPRHLVRRRGQEARLRCSPMKGHSHVYWYRQLPEEGLKFMVYLQKENIIDESGMPKERFSAEFPKEGPSILRIQQVVRGDSAAYFCASSPGTSGRYEQYFGPGTRLTVT.

V gene TRBV25-1 combines with J gene TRBJ1-6; 10 positions agree with TRBD1. The CDR3 is 16 residues long. The germline V gene has CDR1 MGHDK and CDR2 SYGVNS. V trimming: 3 bases; J trimming: 7 bases; junction bases outside the gene matches: 6. CDR3 loop: CASSETGGEWNSPLHF. Here the CDR3 DNA reads TGTGCCAGCAGTGAGACAGGGGGCGAGTGGAATTCACCCCTCCACTTT. Drawing the rest from reference TRBV25-1 and TRBJ1-6, the complete variable domain is EADIYQTPRYLVIGTGKKITLECSQTMGHDKMYWYQQDPGMELHLIHYSYGVNSTEKGDLSSESTVSRIRTEHFPLTLESARPSHTSQYLCASSETGGEWNSPLHFGNGTRLTVT.

The CDR3 DNA is TGTGCCAGCAGCTTACAGCTTGTGGTTATGAATGAGCAGTTCTTC. Its translation: CASSLQLVVMNEQFF. V usage is TRBV7-9 and J usage is TRBJ2-1; D not resolved. CDR3 length: 15 amino acids. Between the trimmed V and J ends, which lost 2 bases and 7 bases, there was a span of 15 bases. Germline lookup yields CDR1 SEHNR and CDR2 FQNEAQ (reference sequence).

The chain recombines TRBV27 with TRBJ1-1; 7 positions match TRBD1. This CDR3 comprises 15 residues. Germline CDR1 MNHEY, CDR2 SMNVEV (reference sequence). Unmatched junction bases numbered 6, after V lost 5 bases and J lost 0 bases. CDR3 region: CASSTGEGVNTEAFF. In nucleotides, the CDR3 is TGTGCCAGCAGTACAGGGGAGGGGGTGAACACTGAAGCTTTCTTT.

The rearrangement joins TRBV19 to TRBJ1-5; 7 nucleotides line up with TRBD1. This CDR3 has 16 amino acids. Germline loops: CDR1 LNHDA, CDR2 SQIVND (reference sequence). J was trimmed by 7 bases and V by 8 bases; bases with no gene match: 17. The DNA of the CDR3 is TGTGCCAGTCAAGGCATGCGCGACAGGGTGCGGCAGCCCCAGCATTTT. This gives the protein CASQGMRDRVRQPQHF.

This chain connects TRBV7-3 to TRBJ2-1; D is unclear. V lost 2 bases to trimming and J lost 8 bases, with 19 bases between them. Germline V CDR1 and CDR2: SGHTA, FQGTGA. The CDR3 consists of 16 residues. DNA of the CDR3: TGTGCCAGCAGCTTAGGGGTTATCTCTAGATCCGATGAGCAGTTCTTC. Amino acid sequence: CASSLGVISRSDEQFF.

For the CDR3, the DNA is TGTGCCAGCAGTTTACGTTACAGGGAATGGACCCAGTACTTC. It is translated as CASSLRYREWTQYF. The chain has TRBV28 and TRBJ2-5; the D gene is possibly TRBD1 (6 bases). Germline V lookup: CDR1 MDHEN, CDR2 SYDVKM. CDR3 length equals 14 residues. The germline V and J ends were trimmed by 2 bases and 7 bases, with 14 bases remaining between them.

This clone has only one observation. The germline gene is not matched at one end of the junction; a read error may be the cause. V and J are TRBV28 and TRBJ1-1, with unresolved D. Germline loops: CDR1 MDHEN, CDR2 SYDVKM. The CDR3 length is 15 residues. CDR3 region: CASAMPLTMAKEICF. The CDR3 DNA sequence: TGTGCCAGCGCGATGCCGTTAACAATGGCAAAGGAGATTTGCTTT.

This chain uses TRBV5-8 with TRBJ2-1, with 7 bases identical to TRBD1. The CDR3 covers 13 residues. Per germline, CDR1 SGHTS and CDR2 YDEGEE. With V trimmed by 2 bases and J by 6 bases, 2 bases remained unmatched. CDR3 amino acids: CASSLQGRNEQFF. DNA for the CDR3: TGTGCCAGCAGCTTACAGGGGCGCAATGAGCAGTTCTTC.

V and J are TRBV2 and TRBJ1-4; D is possibly TRBD1 (5 bases). The germline CDR1 and CDR2 sequences are SNHLY and FYNNEI. Trimming shortened V by 4 bases and J by 3 bases, and 12 bases separated the two germline ends. The CDR3 length is 15 residues. CDR3 sequence reads: CASSGWGVSNEKLFF. The CDR3 DNA reads TGTGCCAGCAGTGGGTGGGGCGTATCTAATGAAAAACTGTTTTTT. Drawing the rest from reference TRBV2 and TRBJ1-4, the complete variable domain is EPEVTQTPSHQVTQMGQEVILRCVPISNHLYFYWYRQILGQKVEFLVSFYNNEISEKSEIFDDQFSVERPDGSNFTLKIRSTKLEDSAMYFCASSGWGVSNEKLFFGSGTQLSVL.

The DNA of the CDR3 is TGTGCCAGCAGCCCCCCCGGCAGGGTGGCCTACGAGCAGTACTTC. This gives the protein CASSPPGRVAYEQYF. The chain has TRBV16 and TRBJ2-7; weak D call: TRBD1 (5 bases). The CDR3 totals 15 residues. With 4 bases removed from V and 2 bases from J, the gap between germline ends came to 15 bases. Germline assignment: CDR1 KGHSY and CDR2 FQNENV.

The chain is built from TRBV4-1 and TRBJ2-7; D unclear. The CDR3 has 16 amino acids. V was clipped by 5 bases and J by 1 base, with 18 bases between them. Germline V gene sequence: CDR1 MGHRA, CDR2 YSYEKL. Here the CDR3 DNA reads TGCGCCAGCAGCGTCATCCCCTACCTGGGATCCTACGAGCAGTACTTC. Its translation: CASSVIPYLGSYEQYF.

The CDR3 here is CASSQELGLAGEQYF. The CDR3 DNA is TGTGCCAGCAGCCAAGAACTGGGACTAGCAGGCGAGCAGTACTTC. The chain uses TRBV4-2 and TRBJ2-7; 9 bases are shared with TRBD2. The V gene end was trimmed by 0 bases and the J gene end by 6 bases; junction bases not matched to a gene: 6. CDR3 size: 15 residues. Germline V gene data show CDR1 as LGHNA and CDR2 as YNFKEQ.

This sequence joins TRBV5-4 and TRBJ2-1; 9 nucleotides line up with TRBD2. This CDR3 has 14 amino acids. The germline gives CDR1 SGHNT, CDR2 YYREEE (reference sequence). Unmatched junction bases numbered 5, after V lost 2 bases and J lost 8 bases. CDR3 coding DNA: TGTGCCAGCAGCTTTAGCGGGAGAAGGGATGAGCAGTTCTTC. Protein sequence: CASSFSGRRDEQFF.

This chain links TRBV19 with TRBJ2-1, with D unresolved. Trimming left V 9 bases short and J 0 bases short, with 15 bases between. The CDR3 is 15 amino acids. Per germline, CDR1 LNHDA and CDR2 SQIVND (reference sequence). CDR3 sequence reads: CASTSGVSSYNEQFF. The CDR3 DNA is TGTGCCAGCACCTCGGGTGTTAGCTCCTACAATGAGCAGTTCTTC.

The V call is TRBV18, the J call TRBJ2-2; no clear D. This CDR3 is built from 17 residues. Trimming removed 2 bases at V and 2 bases at J, with 15 bases between. The germline gives CDR1 KGHSH, CDR2 LQKENI. CDR3 sequence: CASSPLPESYNTGELFF. In nucleotides, the CDR3 is TGTGCCAGCTCACCATTACCGGAATCTTACAACACCGGGGAGCTGTTTTTT.

V usage is TRBV18 and J usage is TRBJ2-7, with TRBD1 as a possible D gene (7 bases). Germline CDR1 and CDR2: KGHSH and LQKENI. The CDR3 runs to 16 residues. V was clipped by 0 bases and J by 7 bases, with 19 bases between them. CDR3: CASSPPGQGGLFEQYF. The CDR3 DNA reads as TGTGCCAGCTCACCACCGGGTCAGGGGGGATTGTTTGAGCAGTACTTC.

The rearrangement uses TRBV10-2 and TRBJ1-1; possible D gene TRBD1, 5 bases. The CDR3 has 13 amino acids. V was pared by 7 bases and J by 8 bases, with 17 bases between. Germline CDR1 is WSHSY and CDR2 is SAAADI. CDR3 DNA sequence: TGCGCCAGCACGTGGGGCGGAGGTACAGAAGCTTTCTTT. Translation: CASTWGGGTEAFF.

This clone has just a few counts. The chain couples TRBV28 to TRBJ1-1; D gene uncertain. CDR3 length: 15 amino acids. Deletions cut 1 base from V and 2 bases from J, with 11 bases between. The germline CDR1 and CDR2 sequences are MDHEN and SYDVKM. The CDR3 reads CASSLSYSLNTEAFF. The DNA of the CDR3 is TGTGCCAGCAGTTTATCGTACAGTCTAAACACTGAAGCTTTCTTT.

V usage is TRBV27 and J usage is TRBJ2-3, with unresolved D. Per germline, CDR1 MNHEY and CDR2 SMNVEV (reference sequence). With 2 bases removed from V and 6 bases from J, the gap between germline ends came to 12 bases. The CDR3 is 14 amino acids. As DNA, the CDR3 is TGTGCCAGCAGTTTACGGCCTTATGGCGATACGCAGTATTTT. This sequence encodes CASSLRPYGDTQYF.